This T cell receptor beta chain was obtained from a study of blood T cells in healthy people across ages (dated by TCRdb to between 2014 and 2016). For the study in its entirety: In model experiments, template switching captured roughly one uniquely barcoded TCR beta cDNA molecule for every two T cells. The study measured age-related changes in TCR beta repertoire diversity using deep sequencing normalized with unique cDNA molecular identifiers. The donors were split into four age groups: young (average 16 years), middle-aged (roughly 40), aged (more than 60) and long-lived (under 85). To avoid experimental bias, donors of different ages were spread randomly across the sequencing lanes. The study analyzed two additional independent replicas of 1 million unique cDNA reads from the same blood draw for two donors, one aged 18 to 30 and one aged 80 or older.

Receptors were amplified or captured by 5' RACE. TCRdb names Illumina HiSeq 2500 as the instrument used. A second roughly 6 to 12 cycle PCR used a sample-barcoded 5' primer and a J-beta primer mix. A unique molecular identifier was introduced onto each TCR beta cDNA molecule by a template-switch 5' adaptor carrying 12 random nucleotides. Each sample yielded at least 3 million CDR3-containing paired-end reads. The Mint cDNA synthesis kit, primed by a TRBC-specific oligonucleotide, was used to synthesize first-strand cDNA from all RNA. All cDNA was treated with uracil-DNA glycosylase and then went through a first 18-cycle PCR with the universal primers M1SS and BC2_uni_R. Per the original workflow: Normalization of each sample was performed by random selection of 1 million high-quality reads, each carrying a distinct molecular identifier. Reads with shared molecular identifiers were discarded instead of being binned into consensus sequences. MiTCR, run with a Q25 quality threshold and the strictest error-elimination algorithm, handled CDR3 identification, clonotype clustering and error correction. A nonparametric unseen species model with Euler transformation was used to estimate a lower bound on total TCR beta diversity. Starting from the raw public reads, TCRdb applied fastp trimming at Q25, assembled clones with MiXCR and retained in-frame beta chains. Identical CDR3 protein sequences are pooled into one entry, listed with their most common genes and DNA. TCRdb's processing, not the authors' own work, is the source of the V and J calls. The sample yields 710,000 or so distinct CDR3 sequences; about a third were counted once. The ten largest clones add up to 15% to 19% of the sample.

Comments on this clonotype: Its antigen is not yet known. Base-call qualities are not available, and no considerably larger clone is one nucleotide away.

Broad study findings and their caveats: The long-lived group showed more naive CD4+ T cells, fewer expanded clones and increased TCR diversity than the aged group, suggesting age selection. Since profiling was done on bulk unsorted PBMCs, naive and antigen-experienced compartments could not be conclusively compared. As age increased, observed TCR beta diversity per million T cells dropped in a roughly linear way, and a significant reduction was already evident by age 40. Estimates of total diversity from one million sequenced T cells were regarded as lower bounds and underestimates. Observed TCR beta diversity correlated strongly with the percentage of naive T cells measured by flow cytometry. Because the CMV infection status of the donors was unknown, age-related changes in expanded clonotypes may potentially have been confounded.

V is pared back by 1 base and J by 6 bases, with 15 bases lying between the germline termini. The germline V gene (reference sequence) yields DFQATT for CDR1 and SNEGSKA for CDR2. From cysteine to phenylalanine, the CDR3 is 14 amino acids long. The only DNA kept is the CDR3, 42 bases in frame from the first base. The donors were a few dozen Caucasian individuals from Russia, aged 6 to 90 years, who were systemically healthy. Each donor gave ten milliliters of peripheral blood, drawn into EDTA-treated Vacutainer tubes. Ficoll-Paque density-gradient centrifugation was used to isolate PBMCs, with at least 6.5 million per sample. Total RNA was extracted from PBMCs with Trizol reagent, with at least 5.5 micrograms obtained per sample. The percentages of naive CD45RAhigh/CD27high T cells were determined by flow cytometry on a PBMC aliquot from every donor.

This clonotype originated in an elderly woman in good health. Donor details come from another sample of the same person, matched by shared clones. Sequencing was performed on blood. The rearrangement combines TRBV20-1 with TRBJ1-2; there is no confident call for the D gene. The DNA sequence is TGCAGTGCTAGAGGGGTAGGCGCCCAACATGGCTACACCTTC. It is translated as CSARGVGAQHGYTF.